The clone carrying this T cell receptor (beta chain) was counted ten times or more. The sample is drawn from a study of regulatory T cells in long-lasting Graves disease. Regarding time point: persistent/refractory GD, antithyroid drugs over 5 years with positive TRAb. The TCR library was made from RNA extracted from PBMCs. The CDR3 loop spans 15 amino acids. Per germline, CDR1 SGHTA and CDR2 FQGNSA. The germline V and J ends were trimmed by 3 bases and 5 bases, with 17 bases remaining between them. The authors built TCR beta libraries using iRepertoire HTBI primers and Arm-PCR of CDR3 regions. MiXCR was run by TCRdb on the multiplex PCR reads, yielding one entry per CDR3 protein. The data show some 470,000 distinct CDR3 sequences, about 22% seen once.

The sequence was collected from a female donor with Graves disease. The chain couples TRBV7-2 to TRBJ2-7; either TRBD1 or TRBD2 may fit D (5 bases each). The sample in question was peripheral blood mononuclear cells (PBMCs), obtained when the disease was refractory, from a patient treated with antithyroid drugs. The CDR3 DNA sequence: TGTGCCAGCAGCTTGCAGGCGGGTCAGGGCAACGAGCAGTACTTC. It encodes CASSLQAGQGNEQYF.